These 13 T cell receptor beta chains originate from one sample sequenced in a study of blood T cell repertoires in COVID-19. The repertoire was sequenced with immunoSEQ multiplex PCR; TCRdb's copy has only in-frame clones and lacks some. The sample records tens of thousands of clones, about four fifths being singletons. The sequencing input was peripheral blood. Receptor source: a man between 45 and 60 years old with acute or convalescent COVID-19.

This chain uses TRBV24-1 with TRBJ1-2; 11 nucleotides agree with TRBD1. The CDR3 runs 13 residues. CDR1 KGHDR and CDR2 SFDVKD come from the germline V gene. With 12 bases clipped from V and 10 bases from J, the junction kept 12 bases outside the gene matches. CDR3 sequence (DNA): TGTGCCGTCGCCGGGACAGGGGGTTCCGCCTACACCTTC. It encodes CAVAGTGGSAYTF.

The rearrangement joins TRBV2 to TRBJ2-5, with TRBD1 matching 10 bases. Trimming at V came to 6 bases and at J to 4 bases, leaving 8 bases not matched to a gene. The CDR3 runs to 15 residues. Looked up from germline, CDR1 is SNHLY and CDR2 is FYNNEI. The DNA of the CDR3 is TGTGCCAGCAGCTACAGGACAGGGGGGGTAGAGACCCAGTACTTC. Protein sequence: CASSYRTGGVETQYF.

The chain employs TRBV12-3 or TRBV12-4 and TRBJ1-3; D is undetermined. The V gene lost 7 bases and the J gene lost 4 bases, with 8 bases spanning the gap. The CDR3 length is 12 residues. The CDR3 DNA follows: TGTGCCAGCACAAGAGGCGGAAACACCATATATTTT. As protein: CASTRGGNTIYF.

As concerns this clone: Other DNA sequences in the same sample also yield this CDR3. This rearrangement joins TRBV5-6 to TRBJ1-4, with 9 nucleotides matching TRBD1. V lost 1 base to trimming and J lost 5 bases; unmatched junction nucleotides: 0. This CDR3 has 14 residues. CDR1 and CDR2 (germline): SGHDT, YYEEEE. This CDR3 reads CASSLTGGNEKLFF. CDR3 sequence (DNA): TGTGCCAGCAGCTTGACAGGGGGCAATGAAAAACTGTTTTTT.

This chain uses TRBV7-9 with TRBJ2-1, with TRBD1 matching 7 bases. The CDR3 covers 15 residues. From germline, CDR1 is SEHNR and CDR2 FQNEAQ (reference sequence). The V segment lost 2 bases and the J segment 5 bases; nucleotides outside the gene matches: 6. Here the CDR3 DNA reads TGTGCCAGCAGCTTATCGAACAGGGGAAACAATGAGCAGTTCTTC. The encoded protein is CASSLSNRGNNEQFF.

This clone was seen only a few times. The CDR3 nucleotides are TGTGCCAGCAGTCGTGAGGCGGACTACGAGCAGTACTTC. It yields the protein CASSREADYEQYF. The chain employs TRBV28 and TRBJ2-7; D is ambiguous. The germline V gene encodes CDR1 MDHEN and CDR2 SYDVKM. The CDR3 is 13 residues long. V was clipped by 5 bases and J by 3 bases, with 11 bases between them.

CDR3 sequence reads: CASSRGNTEAFF. The CDR3 region has the DNA TGTGCCAGTAGTCGGGGAAACACTGAAGCTTTCTTT. V is TRBV19 and J is TRBJ1-1; D ambiguous. Germline V CDR1 and CDR2: LNHDA, SQIVND (reference sequence). This CDR3 has 12 amino acids. V was cut by 5 bases and J by 2 bases, with 6 bases left in between.

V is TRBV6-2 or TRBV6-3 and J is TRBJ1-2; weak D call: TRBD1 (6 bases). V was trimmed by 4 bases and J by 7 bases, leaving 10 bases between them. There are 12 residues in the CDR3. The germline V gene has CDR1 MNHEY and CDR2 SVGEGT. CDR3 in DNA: TGTGCCAGCAGTTTCGACAGGTTTGGCTACACCTTC. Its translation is CASSFDRFGYTF.

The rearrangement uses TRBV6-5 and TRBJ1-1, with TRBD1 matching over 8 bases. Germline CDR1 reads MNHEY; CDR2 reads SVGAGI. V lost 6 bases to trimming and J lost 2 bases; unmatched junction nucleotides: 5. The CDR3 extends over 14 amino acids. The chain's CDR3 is CASRETGVNTEAFF. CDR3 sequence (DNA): TGTGCCAGCAGGGAGACAGGGGTCAACACTGAAGCTTTCTTT.

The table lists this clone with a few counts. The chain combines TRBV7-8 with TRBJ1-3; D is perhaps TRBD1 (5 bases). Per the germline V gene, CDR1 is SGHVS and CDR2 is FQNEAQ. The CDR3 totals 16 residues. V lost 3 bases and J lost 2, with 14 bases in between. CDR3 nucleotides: TGTGCCAGCAGCTTTTCAGGGATTAGAACTGGAAACACCATATATTTT. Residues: CASSFSGIRTGNTIYF.

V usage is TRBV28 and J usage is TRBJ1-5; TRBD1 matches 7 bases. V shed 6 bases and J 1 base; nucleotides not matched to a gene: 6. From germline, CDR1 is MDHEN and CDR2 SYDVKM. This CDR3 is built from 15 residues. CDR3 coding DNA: TGTGCCAGCAGCCCCGGACAGGCGAGCAATCAGCCCCAGCATTTT. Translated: CASSPGQASNQPQHF.

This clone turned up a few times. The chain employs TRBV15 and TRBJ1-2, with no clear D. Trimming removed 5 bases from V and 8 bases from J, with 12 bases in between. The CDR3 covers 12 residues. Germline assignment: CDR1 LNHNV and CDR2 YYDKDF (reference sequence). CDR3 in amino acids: CATSEGIIGYTF. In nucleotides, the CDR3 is TGTGCCACCAGCGAGGGTATAATCGGCTACACCTTC.

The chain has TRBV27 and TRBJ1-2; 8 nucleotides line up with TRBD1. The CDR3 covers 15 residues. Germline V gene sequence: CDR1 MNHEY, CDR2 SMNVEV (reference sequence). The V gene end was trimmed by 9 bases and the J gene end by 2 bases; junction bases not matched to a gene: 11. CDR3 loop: CASGTQGAKNYGYTF. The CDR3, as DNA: TGTGCCAGTGGAACGCAGGGGGCTAAAAACTATGGCTACACCTTC.